This T cell receptor (beta chain) was recorded in a study of T cells after yellow fever vaccination. Overall study: Fractions low in cell number were prepared with SMART-Seq v4 Ultra Low Input. Regarding the study as a whole: The bulk population could contribute abundant contaminating clonotypes to FACS-sorted repertoires. Post-booster repertoires contained most primary-vaccination clones again (about 96% CD4, 85% to 90% CD8).

As regards this clonotype: Its antigen remains unknown.

This CDR3 has 14 amino acids. Per germline, CDR1 MDHEN and CDR2 SYDVKM. V lost 6 bases and J lost 4, with 15 bases in between. 5'RACE template switching added a universal primer site and UMIs to TCR cDNA. TCRdb passed the 5' RACE reads through MiXCR, listing each CDR3 protein once. This table has 300,000 to 350,000 distinct CDR3 sequences, approximately 3.9% appearing once. The clonotype was recovered from a man between 18 and 35 years old who received the YFV17D yellow fever vaccine. Sequencing was performed on PBMCs, taken 5 days after the yellow fever booster vaccination. The gene calls are TRBV28 and TRBJ2-5; perhaps TRBD1 as D (5 bases). In DNA form, the CDR3 reads TGTGCCAGCAGGCAACCCAGGGAAGGAGAGACCCAGTACTTC. It translates to CASRQPREGETQYF.